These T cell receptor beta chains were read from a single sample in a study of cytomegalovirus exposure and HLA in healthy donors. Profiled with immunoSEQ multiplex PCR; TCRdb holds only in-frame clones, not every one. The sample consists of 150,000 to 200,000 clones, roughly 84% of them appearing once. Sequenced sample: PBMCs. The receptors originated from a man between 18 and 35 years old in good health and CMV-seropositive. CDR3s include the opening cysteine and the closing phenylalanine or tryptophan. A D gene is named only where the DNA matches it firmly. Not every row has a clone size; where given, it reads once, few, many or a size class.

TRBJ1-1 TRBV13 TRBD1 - TGTGCCAGCAGTAGGGACAGGGGAAACACTGAAGCTTTCTTT CASSRDRGNTEAFF
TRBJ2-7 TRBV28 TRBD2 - TGTGCCAGCAGCCCACTTAGCGGGGGGGCGTGGTACGAGCAGTACTTC CASSPLSGGAWYEQYF
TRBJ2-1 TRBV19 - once TGTGCCAGTAGCCCTAAGGGGGACGGAGACTACAATGAGCAGTTCTTC CASSPKGDGDYNEQFF
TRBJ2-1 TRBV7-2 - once TGTGCCAGCAGCACGACTTATTACAATGAGCAGTTCTTC CASSTTYYNEQFF
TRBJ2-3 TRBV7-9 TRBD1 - TGTGCCAGCAGCGGCCGGGACAGGTCCAACCTAGTGAGCACAGATACGCAGTATTTT CASSGRDRSNLVSTDTQYF
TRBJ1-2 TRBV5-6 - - TGTGCCAGCAGCTTGCGAGGGCCGGGAGGGTTAGCTAACTATGGCTACACCTTC CASSLRGPGGLANYGYTF
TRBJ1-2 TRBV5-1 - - TGCGCCAGCAGCTTGGCCCGGGACACACGGGGCTACACCTTC CASSLARDTRGYTF
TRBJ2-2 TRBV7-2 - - TGTGCCAGCAGCTTATTTAGAGGGAACACCGGGGAGCTGTTTTTT CASSLFRGNTGELFF
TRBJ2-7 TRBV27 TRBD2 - TGTGCCAGCAGTTCCAACCAGCTAGCGGGGGTCTACGAGCAGTACTTC CASSSNQLAGVYEQYF
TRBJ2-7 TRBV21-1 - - TGTGCCAGCAGCAGAAGACAGGGGAACACCTACGAGCAGTACTTC CASSRRQGNTYEQYF
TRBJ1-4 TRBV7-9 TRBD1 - TGTGCCAGCAGCGACCGACAGGGCAAGAGAGAAAAACTGTTTTTT CASSDRQGKREKLFF
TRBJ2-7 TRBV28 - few TGTGCCAGCAGTTCAAGGACAGCCCACCCGATCTACGAGCAGTACTTC CASSSRTAHPIYEQYF
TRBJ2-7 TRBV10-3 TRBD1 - TGTGCCATCAGCCAGGGGACAGGGTTCTACGAGCAGTACTTC CAISQGTGFYEQYF
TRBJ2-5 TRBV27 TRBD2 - TGTGCCAGCAGTTCACTAGCGGGAGCTAGGGAGACCCAGTACTTC CASSSLAGARETQYF
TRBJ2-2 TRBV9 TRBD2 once TGTGCCAGCAGACTACTAGCGGAGACCGGGGAGCTGTTTTTT CASRLLAETGELFF
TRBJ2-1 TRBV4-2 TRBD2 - TGTGCCAGCAGCCAAGATTGGGACGTAGCGGGGGGCAATGAGCAGTTCTTC CASSQDWDVAGGNEQFF
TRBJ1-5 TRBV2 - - TGTGCCAGTTCGGCCGTTCTACAGGGAACACAGCCCCAGCATTTT CASSAVLQGTQPQHF
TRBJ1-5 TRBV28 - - TGTGCCAGCAGCTCTTCCCCCACGGGCAATCAGCCCCAGCATTTT CASSSSPTGNQPQHF
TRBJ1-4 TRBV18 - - TGTGCCAGCCACCGGGGGTCAAATGAAAAACTGTTTTTT CASHRGSNEKLFF
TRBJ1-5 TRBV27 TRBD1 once TGTGCCAGCAGTGCACAGGGGGCGAATCAGCCCCAGCATTTT CASSAQGANQPQHF
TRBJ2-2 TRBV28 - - TGTGCCAGCAGGTCCAACCAAGCCGGCACCGGGGAGCTGTTTTTT CASRSNQAGTGELFF
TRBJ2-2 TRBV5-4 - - TGTGCCAGCAGCTTCGGTCCAATGCAAAAAGCCGGGGAGCTGTTTTTT CASSFGPMQKAGELFF
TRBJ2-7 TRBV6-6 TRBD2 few TGTGCCAGCAGTTACTCACTAGCGGGAAGTTACGAGCAGTACTTC CASSYSLAGSYEQYF
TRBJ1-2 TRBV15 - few TGTGCCACCAGTTACGGGGGACGGGGCTACACCTTC CATSYGGRGYTF